Each of the 18 T cell receptor beta chains below was sequenced from the same sample in a study of T cell responses to AZD1222 COVID-19 vaccine. Some clones are missing from TCRdb's copy, which holds only in-frame ones; the method was immunoSEQ multiplex PCR. The sample records roughly 140,000 clones, roughly 93% being singletons. The sample here was peripheral blood, taken 28 days after the second AZD1222 dose. These receptors were obtained from an adult who received the AZD1222 COVID-19 vaccine.

The rearrangement joins TRBV12-5 to TRBJ2-2; 14 nucleotides align to TRBD2. The V gene end was trimmed by 5 bases and the J gene end by 4 bases; junction bases not matched to a gene: 15. There are 20 residues in the CDR3. Germline V gene lookup returns CDR1 LGHNT and CDR2 FRNRAP. The CDR3 is CASGMDQGTSGSYGTGELFF. The CDR3 region has the DNA TGTGCTAGTGGTATGGATCAAGGGACTAGCGGGAGCTATGGCACCGGGGAGCTGTTTTTT.

The count of this clone is one. The V call is TRBV13, the J call TRBJ1-3, with no clear D. Looked up from germline, CDR1 is PRHDT and CDR2 is FYEKMQ (reference sequence). This CDR3 has 13 residues. The V end was cut by 3 bases, the J end by 9 bases, with 12 bases between. CDR3 sequence (DNA): TGTGCCAGCAGCTTGCCCCCCGGAGGCACCATATATTTT. This gives the protein CASSLPPGGTIYF.

The chain uses TRBV2 and TRBJ1-4; D may be TRBD1 (5 bases). Trimming removed 6 bases at V and 10 bases at J, with 18 bases between. The germline V gene encodes CDR1 SNHLY and CDR2 FYNNEI. CDR3 length equals 14 residues. CDR3 protein: CASRVWDGAGKLFF. The CDR3 DNA reads as TGTGCCAGCAGGGTCTGGGACGGGGCCGGAAAACTGTTTTTT.

The rearrangement links TRBV6-5 to TRBJ1-2, with TRBD1 as a possible D gene (5 bases). Trimming took off 6 bases at V and 0 bases at J, with 14 bases between the two ends. The CDR3 spans 15 residues. The V gene's germline CDR1 is MNHEY and CDR2 SVGAGI. CDR3 nucleotide sequence: TGTGCCAGCAGCGGGGCCCTTTTTACTAACTATGGCTACACCTTC. It yields the protein CASSGALFTNYGYTF.

This clone was found a few times. CDR3 DNA: TGTGCCAGCAGCTTACGTGGCGAGAACTCACCCCTCCACTTT. Translated, it gives CASSLRGENSPLHF. The chain recombines TRBV7-9 with TRBJ1-6; the D is unclear. Germline CDR1 reads SEHNR; CDR2 reads FQNEAQ (reference sequence). This CDR3 has 14 residues. Trimming took 2 bases from V and 10 from J, leaving 12 bases between them.

The rearrangement joins TRBV11-1 to TRBJ1-1; D is unresolved. Germline V gene data show CDR1 as SGHAT and CDR2 as FQDESV (reference sequence). V was clipped by 1 base and J by 6 bases, with 6 bases between them. The CDR3 length is 12 residues. CDR3 region: CASSLGQAEAFF. The CDR3 region has the DNA TGTGCCAGCAGCTTAGGGCAGGCTGAAGCTTTCTTT.

The chain employs TRBV4-2 and TRBJ1-2; TRBD1 matches 8 bases. The CDR3 has 15 residues. CDR1 and CDR2 (germline): LGHNA, YNFKEQ. Unmatched junction bases numbered 4, after V lost 4 bases and J lost 0 bases. The chain's CDR3 is CASSPGQGPNYGYTF. CDR3 nucleotides: TGTGCCAGCAGCCCAGGACAGGGCCCTAACTATGGCTACACCTTC.

This clone was seen just once. V usage is TRBV7-9 and J usage is TRBJ1-6; no clear D. CDR3 size: 14 residues. Germline V gives CDR1 SEHNR, CDR2 FQNEAQ (reference sequence). With 2 bases removed from V and 4 bases from J, the gap between germline ends came to 6 bases. CDR3 bases: TGTGCCAGCAGCTTAACGGAATATAATTCACCCCTCCACTTT. Translated: CASSLTEYNSPLHF.

The chain employs TRBV4-1 and TRBJ2-5; D unresolved. The CDR3 loop spans 15 amino acids. The V end was cut by 1 base, the J end by 1 base, with 10 bases between. The germline CDR1 and CDR2 sequences are MGHRA and YSYEKL. The CDR3 loop is CASSQGRLGQETQYF. Here the CDR3 DNA reads TGCGCCAGCAGCCAAGGAAGGTTAGGCCAAGAGACCCAGTACTTC.

V gene TRBV4-2 combines with J gene TRBJ2-7, with 9 bases that match TRBD2. The ends lost 1 base at V and 6 bases at J; junction bases unmatched: 7. The CDR3 totals 15 residues. The germline CDR1 and CDR2 sequences are LGHNA and YNFKEQ. For the CDR3, the DNA is TGTGCCAGCAGCCAAGGAACTCGAGCGGGAGGCGAGCAGTACTTC. It is translated as CASSQGTRAGGEQYF.

The V gene is TRBV27, the J gene TRBJ2-7, with 8 bases fitting TRBD1. This CDR3 contains 13 residues. Germline V gene data show CDR1 as MNHEY and CDR2 as SMNVEV (reference sequence). J gave up 9 bases and V 5 bases, and 9 bases lay outside the gene matches. CDR3 sequence reads: CASSPIAGTGQYF. The CDR3 bases are TGTGCCAGCAGTCCAATCGCCGGGACAGGGCAGTACTTC.

The chain joins TRBV19 to TRBJ2-1; D is possibly TRBD2 (5 bases). Trimming shortened V by 6 bases and J by 5 bases, and 11 bases separated the two germline ends. Germline values: CDR1 LNHDA, CDR2 SQIVND (reference sequence). CDR3 length: 13 residues. CDR3 residues: CASSPGLHNEQFF. The CDR3 DNA follows: TGTGCCAGTAGCCCTGGACTCCACAATGAGCAGTTCTTC.

The DNA for the CDR3 is TGTGCCAGCAGGTCGGTACTGGGAGCTTTCTTT. Translating gives CASRSVLGAFF. This chain uses TRBV6-5 with TRBJ1-1; D is undetermined. The germline gives CDR1 MNHEY, CDR2 SVGAGI. V lost 6 bases, J lost 10 bases, and 12 bases lay in between. The CDR3 contains 11 residues.

The chain carries TRBV5-1 and TRBJ2-7; D gene uncertain. There are 17 residues in the CDR3. Trimming left V 0 bases short and J 0 bases short, with 16 bases between. Per germline, CDR1 SGHRS and CDR2 YFSETQ. The CDR3 region has the DNA TGCGCCAGCAGCTTGGCCAATCAGCTCTCAAGCTCCTACGAGCAGTACTTC. It translates to CASSLANQLSSSYEQYF.

This chain uses TRBV2 with TRBJ1-1; D might be TRBD1 (6 bases). The CDR3 runs to 14 residues. Germline values: CDR1 SNHLY, CDR2 FYNNEI. The germline V and J ends were trimmed by 8 bases and 0 bases, with 13 bases remaining between them. The CDR3 sequence is CASGTGTLNTEAFF. The CDR3 coding sequence is TGTGCCAGCGGCACAGGGACGTTGAACACTGAAGCTTTCTTT.

This chain joins TRBV9 and TRBJ1-5; possible D gene TRBD1, 6 bases. This CDR3 has 16 amino acids. Between the trimmed V and J ends, which lost 6 bases and 1 base, there was a span of 17 bases. The germline gives CDR1 SGDLS, CDR2 YYNGEE. The CDR3 spells CASNSRGNLSNQPQHF. The CDR3 DNA reads as TGTGCCAGCAACTCCAGGGGCAACTTGAGCAATCAGCCCCAGCATTTT. The variable domain in full, completed from reference TRBV9 and TRBJ1-5, reads DSGVTQTPKHLITATGQRVTLRCSPRSGDLSVYWYQQSLDQGLQFLIQYYNGEERAKGNILERFSAQQFPDLHSELNLSSLELGDSALYFCASNSRGNLSNQPQHFGDGTRLSIL.

The rearrangement uses TRBV28 and TRBJ1-2; a weak D match, TRBD1 (6 bases). CDR3 length: 13 residues. Germline CDR1 MDHEN, CDR2 SYDVKM. V was pared by 4 bases and J by 8 bases, with 14 bases between. The CDR3 sequence: CASSSGTTGGYTF. CDR3 bases: TGTGCCAGCAGTTCCGGGACAACAGGGGGCTACACCTTC.

The CDR3 nucleotides read TGTGCCAGCTCCCCCGAAAGCTCTGGAAACACCATATATTTT. This translates into CASSPESSGNTIYF. This sequence joins TRBV18 and TRBJ1-3; D is ambiguous. V gave up 6 bases and J gave up 0 bases, with 9 bases separating them. Germline loops: CDR1 KGHSH, CDR2 LQKENI. The CDR3 loop spans 14 amino acids.